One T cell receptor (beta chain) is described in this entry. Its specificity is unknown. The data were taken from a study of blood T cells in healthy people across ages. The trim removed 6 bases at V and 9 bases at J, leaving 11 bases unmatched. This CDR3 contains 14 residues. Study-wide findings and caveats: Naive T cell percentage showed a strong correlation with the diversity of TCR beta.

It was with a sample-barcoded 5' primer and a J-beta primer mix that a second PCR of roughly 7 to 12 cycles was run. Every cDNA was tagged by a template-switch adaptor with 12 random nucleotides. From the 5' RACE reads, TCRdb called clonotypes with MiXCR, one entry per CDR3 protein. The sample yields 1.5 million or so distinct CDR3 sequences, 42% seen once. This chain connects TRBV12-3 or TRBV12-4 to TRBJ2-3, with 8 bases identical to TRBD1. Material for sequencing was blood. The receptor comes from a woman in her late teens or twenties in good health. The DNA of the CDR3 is TGTGCCAGCAGGTTCCAAACCGGGACAGGAACGCAGTATTTT. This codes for CASRFQTGTGTQYF.